This T cell receptor beta chain appears in the sequencing data of a study of OX40 agonist ivuxolimab in advanced cancers. Study-wide context: Ivuxolimab was a fully human IgG2 agonistic monoclonal antibody targeting the costimulatory receptor OX40 (CD134). Intravenous ivuxolimab was administered to patients every 2 weeks at six dose levels: 0.01, 0.1, 0.3, 1.5, 3 and 10 mg/kg. Of the roughly 50 dose-escalation patients, hepatocellular carcinoma was present in roughly 19, melanoma in around 15, renal cell carcinoma in 9 and head and neck cancer in 9. The dose-escalation cohort was 82.7% male with a mean age of roughly 60 years, ranging from roughly 23 to 90. Prior anti-PD-1, anti-PD-L1 or anti-CTLA-4 therapy was permitted, and checkpoint inhibitors had been received by about 36% of dose-escalation patients. Partial responses occurred in three dose-escalation patients: two with cutaneous melanoma and one with hepatocellular carcinoma. Peripheral TCRbeta sequencing aimed to test whether ivuxolimab altered TCR sequence diversity and caused clonal T-cell expansion. The paper describes the monotherapy dose-escalation part (N = 52 patients) of the phase I trial of ivuxolimab. What the research found in general, with its limitations: Low levels of normalized T-cell clonal expansion were also shown by some nonresponding patients. Partial responders in the 0.1-3.0 mg/kg groups had among the lowest normalized peripheral clonal expansion, especially among CD8+ T cells. On average, CD8+ T cells showed more expanded clones than CD4+ T cells after ivuxolimab. Antigen specificity was not determined for the clonally expanded peripheral T cells. Clonal expansion of both CD4+ and CD8+ blood T cells was observed from baseline to week 6 at doses 0.1 to 3.0 mg/kg.

This clone appeared a few times. Its antigen is currently not known. No much larger clone exists at a distance of one base, and base qualities are not known. The trial excluded patients who had a history of autoimmune disease or were on systemic immunosuppression. Peripheral blood for TCR sequencing was drawn from every dose cohort at baseline, at cycle 4 day 1 and at cycle 7 day 1. The samples were taken from a phase I, first-in-human, multicenter, open-label dose-escalation trial of ivuxolimab. The trial enrolled adults with locally advanced or metastatic head and neck squamous cell, hepatocellular, melanoma or renal cell carcinoma. Before TCR sequencing, CD4+ T cells and CD8+ T cells were sorted from peripheral blood as separate populations. To sequence the TCRbeta CDR3 region, genomic DNA was isolated from the sorted cells. TCRbeta CDR3 regions were sequenced using the immunoSEQ Assay. TCRdb re-hosts the immuneACCESS table, in-frame sequences only. Its copies lack some clones; in the studies checked, an unresolved V gene accounts for under half of them, and the cause for the rest is not known. The sample yields around 28,000 clones; about 88% were counted once. In total, the top ten clones hold 12% to 15% of the sample.

The clonotype was recovered from an adult with an advanced solid tumor such as melanoma, head and neck, liver or kidney cancer. Material: CD4+ or CD8+ T cells sorted from blood, obtained in a trial of the OX40 agonist ivuxolimab.

In nucleotide form, the sequence is TGTGCCAGCAGCTTGGAGTGGGTGTACGAGCAGTACTTC. This is translated as CASSLEWVYEQYF. This chain joins TRBV5-5 to TRBJ2-7, with no confidently assigned D gene. The CDR3 sequence holds 13 residues, the cysteine and phenylalanine included. Left in the record is the CDR3 DNA by itself, 39 bases read in frame from the first base. Cut back by 0 bases and 4 bases, the V and J ends lie 8 bases apart. The germline V gene (reference sequence) sets CDR1 to SGHKS and CDR2 to YYEKEE.